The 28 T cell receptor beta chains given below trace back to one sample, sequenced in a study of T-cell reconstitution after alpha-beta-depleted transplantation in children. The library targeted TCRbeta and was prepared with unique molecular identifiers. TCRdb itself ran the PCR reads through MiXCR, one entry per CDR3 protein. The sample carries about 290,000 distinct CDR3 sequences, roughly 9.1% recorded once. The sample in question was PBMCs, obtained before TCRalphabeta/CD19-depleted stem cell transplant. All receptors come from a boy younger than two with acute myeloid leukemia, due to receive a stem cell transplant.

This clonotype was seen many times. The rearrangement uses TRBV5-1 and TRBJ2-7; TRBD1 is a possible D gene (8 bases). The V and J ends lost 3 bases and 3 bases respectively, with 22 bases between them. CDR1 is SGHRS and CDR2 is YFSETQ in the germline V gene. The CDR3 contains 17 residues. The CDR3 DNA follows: TGCGCCAGCAGCTGGGGGGGACTCCGGGACAGGCACTACGAGCAGTACTTC. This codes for CASSWGGLRDRHYEQYF. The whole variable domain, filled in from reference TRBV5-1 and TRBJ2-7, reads KAGVTQTPRYLIKTRGQQVTLSCSPISGHRSVSWYQQTPGQGLQFLFEYFSETQRNKGNFPGRFSGRQFSNSRSEMNVSTLELGDSALYLCASSWGGLRDRHYEQYFGPGTRLTVT.

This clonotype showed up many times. CDR3 region: CSAQRTSGGLQFF. DNA for the CDR3: TGCAGCGCCCAAAGGACTAGCGGCGGCCTACAGTTCTTC. The rearrangement uses TRBV29-1 and TRBJ2-1; TRBD2 matches 10 bases. Unmatched junction bases numbered 13, after V lost 7 bases and J lost 13 bases. Germline V lookup: CDR1 SQVTM, CDR2 ANQGSEA. This CDR3 has 13 amino acids.

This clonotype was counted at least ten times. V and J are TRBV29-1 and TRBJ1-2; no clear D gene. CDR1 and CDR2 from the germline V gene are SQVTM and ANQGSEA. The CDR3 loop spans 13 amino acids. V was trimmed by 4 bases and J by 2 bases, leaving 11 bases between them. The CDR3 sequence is CSVGRQENYGYTF. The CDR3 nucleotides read TGCAGCGTTGGGCGGCAGGAAAACTATGGCTACACCTTC.

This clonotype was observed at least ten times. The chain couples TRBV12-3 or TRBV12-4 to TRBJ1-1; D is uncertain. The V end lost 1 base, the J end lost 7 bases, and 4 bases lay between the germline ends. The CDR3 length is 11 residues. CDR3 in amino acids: CASSLGVEAFF. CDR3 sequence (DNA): TGTGCCAGCAGTTTAGGGGTTGAAGCTTTCTTT.

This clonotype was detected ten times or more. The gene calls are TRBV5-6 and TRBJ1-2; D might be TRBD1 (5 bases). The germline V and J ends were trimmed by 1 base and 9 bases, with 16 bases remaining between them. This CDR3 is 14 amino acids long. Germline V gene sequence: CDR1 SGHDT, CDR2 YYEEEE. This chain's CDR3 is CASSLRGSVPSYTF. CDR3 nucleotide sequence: TGTGCCAGCAGCTTGCGGGGGTCCGTTCCGAGCTACACCTTC.

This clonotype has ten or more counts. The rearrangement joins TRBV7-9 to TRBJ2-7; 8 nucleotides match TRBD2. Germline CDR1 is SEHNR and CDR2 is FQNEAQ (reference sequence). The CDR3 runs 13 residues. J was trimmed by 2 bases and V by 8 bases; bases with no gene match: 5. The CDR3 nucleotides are TGTGCCAGCGCTGGCGGGGGGCCCTACGAGCAGTACTTC. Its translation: CASAGGGPYEQYF. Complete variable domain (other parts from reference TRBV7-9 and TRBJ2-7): DTGVSQNPRHKITKRGQNVTFRCDPISEHNRLYWYRQTLGQGPEFLTYFQNEAQLEKSRLLSDRFSAERPKGSFSTLEIQRTEQGDSAMYLCASAGGGPYEQYFGPGTRLTVT.

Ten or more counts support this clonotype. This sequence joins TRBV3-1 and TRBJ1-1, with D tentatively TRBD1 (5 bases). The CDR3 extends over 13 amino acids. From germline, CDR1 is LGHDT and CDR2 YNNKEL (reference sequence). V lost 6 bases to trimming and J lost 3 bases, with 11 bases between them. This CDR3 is CASSTGGDTEAFF. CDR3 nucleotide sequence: TGTGCCAGCAGTACCGGGGGGGACACTGAAGCTTTCTTT. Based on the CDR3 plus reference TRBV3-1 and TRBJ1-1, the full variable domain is DTAVSQTPKYLVTQMGNDKSIKCEQNLGHDTMYWYKQDSKKFLKIMFSYNNKELIINETVPNRFSPKSPDKAHLNLHINSLELGDSAVYFCASSTGGDTEAFFGQGTRLTVV.

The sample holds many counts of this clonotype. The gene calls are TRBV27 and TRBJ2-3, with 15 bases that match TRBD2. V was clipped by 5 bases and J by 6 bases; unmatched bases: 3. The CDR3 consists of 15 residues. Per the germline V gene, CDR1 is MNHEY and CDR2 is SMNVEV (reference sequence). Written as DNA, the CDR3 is TGTGCCAGCAGTCCCGGGACTAGCGGGGGGGATACGCAGTATTTT. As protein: CASSPGTSGGDTQYF.

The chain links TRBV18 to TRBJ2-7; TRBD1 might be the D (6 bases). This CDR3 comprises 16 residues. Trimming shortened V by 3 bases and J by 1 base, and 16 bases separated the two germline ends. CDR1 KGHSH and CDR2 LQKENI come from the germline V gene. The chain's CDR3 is CASSPQGQILSYEQYF. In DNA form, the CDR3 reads TGTGCCAGCTCACCCCAAGGACAGATCCTGTCCTACGAGCAGTACTTC.

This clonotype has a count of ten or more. CDR3 region: CASSENPKLAGGPDTQYF. The CDR3 nucleotides read TGTGCCAGCAGCGAGAACCCGAAGCTAGCGGGGGGCCCAGATACGCAGTATTTT. V gene TRBV9 combines with J gene TRBJ2-3; 11 bases are a match to TRBD2. With 3 bases clipped from V and 4 bases from J, the junction kept 13 bases outside the gene matches. Germline lookup yields CDR1 SGDLS and CDR2 YYNGEE. This CDR3 is 18 amino acids long.

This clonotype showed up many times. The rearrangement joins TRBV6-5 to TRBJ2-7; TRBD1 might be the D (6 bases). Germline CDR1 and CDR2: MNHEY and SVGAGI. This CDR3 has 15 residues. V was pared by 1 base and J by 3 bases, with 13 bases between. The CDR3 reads CASSYLLDSYYEQYF. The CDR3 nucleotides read TGTGCCAGCAGTTACTTGCTGGACAGTTACTACGAGCAGTACTTC.

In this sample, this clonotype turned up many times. CDR3 DNA sequence: TGTGCCAGCAGCGCGCACAGGGGGACAGATACGCAGTATTTT. Protein: CASSAHRGTDTQYF. The chain joins TRBV9 to TRBJ2-3; 8 nucleotides line up with TRBD1. The CDR3 extends over 14 amino acids. V lost 3 bases to trimming and J lost 3 bases; unmatched junction nucleotides: 3. Germline V lookup: CDR1 SGDLS, CDR2 YYNGEE.

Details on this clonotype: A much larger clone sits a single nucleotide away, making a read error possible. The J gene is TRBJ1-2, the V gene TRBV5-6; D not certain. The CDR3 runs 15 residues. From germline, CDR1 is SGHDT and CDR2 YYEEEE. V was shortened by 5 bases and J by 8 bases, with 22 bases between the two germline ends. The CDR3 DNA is TGTGCCAGCAGATTTATTTCTTGGACGTTGAGGGGCTACACCTTC. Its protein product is CASRFISWTLRGYTF. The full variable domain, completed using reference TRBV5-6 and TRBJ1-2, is DAGVTQSPTHLIKTRGQQVTLRCSPKSGHDTVSWYQQALGQGPQFIFQYYEEEERQRGNFPDRFSGHQFPNYSSELNVNALLLGDSALYLCASRFISWTLRGYTFGSGTRLTVV.

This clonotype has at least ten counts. In DNA, the CDR3 is TGTGCCATCAGAGGGACAGCCCAAGATCGGACTGAAGCTTTCTTT. As protein: CAIRGTAQDRTEAFF. The chain employs TRBV10-3 and TRBJ1-1, with TRBD1 identical over 7 bases. The germline V gene has CDR1 ENHRY and CDR2 SYGVKD. The V and J ends lost 6 bases and 5 bases, in that order; junction bases with no gene match: 12. The CDR3 totals 15 residues.

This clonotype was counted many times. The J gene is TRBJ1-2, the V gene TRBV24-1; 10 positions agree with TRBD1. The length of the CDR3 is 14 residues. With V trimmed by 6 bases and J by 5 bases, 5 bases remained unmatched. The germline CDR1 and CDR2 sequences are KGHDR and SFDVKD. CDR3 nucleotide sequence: TGTGCCACCAGTCCGAGACAGGGGGCGTATGGCTACACCTTC. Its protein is CATSPRQGAYGYTF.

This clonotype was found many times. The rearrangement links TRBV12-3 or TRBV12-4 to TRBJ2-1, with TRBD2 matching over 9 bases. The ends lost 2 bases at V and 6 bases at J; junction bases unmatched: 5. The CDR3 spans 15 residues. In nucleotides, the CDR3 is TGTGCCAGCAGTTTAAGGACTAGCGAAGTCAATGAGCAGTTCTTC. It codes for CASSLRTSEVNEQFF.

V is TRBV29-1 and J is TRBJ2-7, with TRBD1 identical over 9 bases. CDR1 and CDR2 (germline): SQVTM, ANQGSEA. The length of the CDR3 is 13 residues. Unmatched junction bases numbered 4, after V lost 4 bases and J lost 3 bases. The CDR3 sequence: CSVGWDRDYEQYF. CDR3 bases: TGCAGCGTTGGATGGGACAGGGACTACGAGCAGTACTTC.

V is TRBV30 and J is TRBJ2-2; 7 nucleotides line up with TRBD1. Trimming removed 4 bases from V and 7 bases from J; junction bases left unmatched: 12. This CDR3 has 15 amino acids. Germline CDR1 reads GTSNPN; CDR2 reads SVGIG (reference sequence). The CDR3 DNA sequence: TGTGCCTGGACCCCCCGGGGACAGTTAGGCGGGGAGCTGTTTTTT. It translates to CAWTPRGQLGGELFF.

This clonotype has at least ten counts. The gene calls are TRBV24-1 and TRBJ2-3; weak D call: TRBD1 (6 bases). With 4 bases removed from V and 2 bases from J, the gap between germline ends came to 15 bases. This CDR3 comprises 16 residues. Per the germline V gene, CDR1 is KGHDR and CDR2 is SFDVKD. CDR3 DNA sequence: TGTGCCACCAGTGACCAAGGGACACCTTACACAGATACGCAGTATTTT. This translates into CATSDQGTPYTDTQYF.

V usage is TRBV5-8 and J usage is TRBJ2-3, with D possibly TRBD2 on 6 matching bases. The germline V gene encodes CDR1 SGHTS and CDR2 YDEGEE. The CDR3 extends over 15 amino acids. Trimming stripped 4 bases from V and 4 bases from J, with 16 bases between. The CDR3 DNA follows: TGTGCCAGCAGCCCCCCCGGGACTCCCTCAGATACGCAGTATTTT. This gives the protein CASSPPGTPSDTQYF.

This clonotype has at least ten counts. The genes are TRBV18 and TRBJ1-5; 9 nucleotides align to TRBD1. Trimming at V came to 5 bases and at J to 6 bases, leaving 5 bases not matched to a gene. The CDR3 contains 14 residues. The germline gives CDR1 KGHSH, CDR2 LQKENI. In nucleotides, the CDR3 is TGTGCCAGCTCAGAACAGGGGGCCGGTCAGCCCCAGCATTTT. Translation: CASSEQGAGQPQHF.

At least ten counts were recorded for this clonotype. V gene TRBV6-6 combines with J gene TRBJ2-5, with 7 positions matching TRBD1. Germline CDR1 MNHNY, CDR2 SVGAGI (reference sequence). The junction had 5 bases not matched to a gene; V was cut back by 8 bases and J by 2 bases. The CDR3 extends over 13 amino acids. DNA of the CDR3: TGTGCCAGCGTGTCGGGACAGCAAGAGACCCAGTACTTC. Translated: CASVSGQQETQYF.

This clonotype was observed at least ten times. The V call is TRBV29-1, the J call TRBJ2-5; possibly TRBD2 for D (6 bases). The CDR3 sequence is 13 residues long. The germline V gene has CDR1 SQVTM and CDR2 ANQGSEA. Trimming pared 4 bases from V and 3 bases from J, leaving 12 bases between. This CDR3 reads CSVGGRMKETQYF. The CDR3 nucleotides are TGCAGCGTTGGGGGGAGGATGAAAGAGACCCAGTACTTC.

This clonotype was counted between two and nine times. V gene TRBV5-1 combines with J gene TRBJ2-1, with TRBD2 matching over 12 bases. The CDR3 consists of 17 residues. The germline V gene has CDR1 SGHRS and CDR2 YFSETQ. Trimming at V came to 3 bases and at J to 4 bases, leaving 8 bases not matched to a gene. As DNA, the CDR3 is TGCGCCAGCAGCTCACCTAGCGGGAGGGGAGGATACAATGAGCAGTTCTTC. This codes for CASSSPSGRGGYNEQFF.

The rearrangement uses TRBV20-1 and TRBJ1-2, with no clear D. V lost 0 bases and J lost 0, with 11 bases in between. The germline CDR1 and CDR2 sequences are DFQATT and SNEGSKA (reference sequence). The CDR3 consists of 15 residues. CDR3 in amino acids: CSARDGSGSNYGYTF. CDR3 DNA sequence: TGCAGTGCTAGAGATGGAAGCGGGTCTAACTATGGCTACACCTTC.

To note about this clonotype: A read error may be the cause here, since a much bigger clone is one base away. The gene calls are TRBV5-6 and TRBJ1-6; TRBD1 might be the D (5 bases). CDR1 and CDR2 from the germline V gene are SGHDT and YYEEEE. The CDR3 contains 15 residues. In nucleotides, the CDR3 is TGTGCCAGCAGCTTGGAGGAGGGACGTAATTCACCCATCCACTTT. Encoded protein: CASSLEEGRNSPIHF.

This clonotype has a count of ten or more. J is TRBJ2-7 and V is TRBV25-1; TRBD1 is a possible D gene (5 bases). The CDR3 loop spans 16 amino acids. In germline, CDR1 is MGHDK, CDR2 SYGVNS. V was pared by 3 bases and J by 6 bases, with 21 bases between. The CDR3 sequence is CASSDPALTGLSEQYF. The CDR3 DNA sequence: TGTGCCAGCAGTGACCCAGCCCTTACAGGCTTAAGCGAGCAGTACTTC.

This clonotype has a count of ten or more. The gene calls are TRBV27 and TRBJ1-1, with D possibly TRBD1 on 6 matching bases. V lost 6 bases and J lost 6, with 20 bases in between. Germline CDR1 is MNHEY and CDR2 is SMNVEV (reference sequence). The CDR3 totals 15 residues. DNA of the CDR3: TGTGCCAGCAGCTACCGGGACATCCTATTATCTGAAGCTTTCTTT. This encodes CASSYRDILLSEAFF.